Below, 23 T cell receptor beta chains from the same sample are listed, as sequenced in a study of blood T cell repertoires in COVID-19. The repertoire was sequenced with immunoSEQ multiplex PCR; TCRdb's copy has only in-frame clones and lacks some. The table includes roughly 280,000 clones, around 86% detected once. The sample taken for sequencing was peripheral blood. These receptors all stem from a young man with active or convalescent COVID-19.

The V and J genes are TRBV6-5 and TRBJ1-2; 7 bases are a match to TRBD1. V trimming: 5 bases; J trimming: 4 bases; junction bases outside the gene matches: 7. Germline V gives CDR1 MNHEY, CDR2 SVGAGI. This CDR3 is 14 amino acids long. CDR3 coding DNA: TGTGCCAGCAGTCCAGGGGGAGGCCGCTATGGCTACACCTTC. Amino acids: CASSPGGGRYGYTF.

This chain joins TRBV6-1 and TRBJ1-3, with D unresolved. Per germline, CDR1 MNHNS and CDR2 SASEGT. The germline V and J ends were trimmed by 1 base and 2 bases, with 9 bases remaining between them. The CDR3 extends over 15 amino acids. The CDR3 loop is CASSEGHQTGNTIYF. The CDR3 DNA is TGTGCCAGCAGTGAAGGCCACCAGACTGGAAACACCATATATTTT.

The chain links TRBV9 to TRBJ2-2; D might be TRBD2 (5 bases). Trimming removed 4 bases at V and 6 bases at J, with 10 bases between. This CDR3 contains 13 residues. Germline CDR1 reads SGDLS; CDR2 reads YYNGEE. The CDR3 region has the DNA TGTGCCAGCAGCCAATCACTAGCCGGGGAGCTGTTTTTT. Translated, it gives CASSQSLAGELFF.

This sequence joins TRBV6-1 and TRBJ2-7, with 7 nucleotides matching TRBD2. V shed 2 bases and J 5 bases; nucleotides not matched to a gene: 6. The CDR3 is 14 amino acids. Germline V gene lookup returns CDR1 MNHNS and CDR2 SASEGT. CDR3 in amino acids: CASSENGGFHEQYF. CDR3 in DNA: TGTGCCAGCAGTGAAAACGGGGGGTTCCACGAGCAGTACTTC.

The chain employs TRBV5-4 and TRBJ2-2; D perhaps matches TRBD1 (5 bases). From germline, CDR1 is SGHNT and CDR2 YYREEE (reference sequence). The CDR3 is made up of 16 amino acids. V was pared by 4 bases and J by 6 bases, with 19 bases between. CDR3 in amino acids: CASSPARGARAGELFF. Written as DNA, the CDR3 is TGTGCCAGCAGCCCAGCTAGGGGCGCAAGGGCCGGGGAGCTGTTTTTT.

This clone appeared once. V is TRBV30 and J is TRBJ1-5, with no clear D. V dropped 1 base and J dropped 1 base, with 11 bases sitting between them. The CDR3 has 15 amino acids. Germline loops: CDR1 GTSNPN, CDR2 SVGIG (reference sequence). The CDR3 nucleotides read TGTGCCTGGAGTGATGGGTGGAGAAGCAATCAGCCCCAGCATTTT. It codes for CAWSDGWRSNQPQHF. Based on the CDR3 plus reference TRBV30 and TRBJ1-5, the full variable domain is SQTIHQWPATLVQPVGSPLSLECTVEGTSNPNLYWYRQAAGRGLQLLFYSVGIGQISSEVPQNLSASRPQDRQFILSSKKLLLSDSGFYLCAWSDGWRSNQPQHFGDGTRLSIL.

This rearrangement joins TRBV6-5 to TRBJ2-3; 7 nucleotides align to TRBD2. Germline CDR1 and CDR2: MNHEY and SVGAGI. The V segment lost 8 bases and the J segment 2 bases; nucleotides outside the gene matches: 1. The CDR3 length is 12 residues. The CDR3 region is CASGGVTDTQYF. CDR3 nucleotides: TGTGCCAGCGGGGGGGTCACAGATACGCAGTATTTT.

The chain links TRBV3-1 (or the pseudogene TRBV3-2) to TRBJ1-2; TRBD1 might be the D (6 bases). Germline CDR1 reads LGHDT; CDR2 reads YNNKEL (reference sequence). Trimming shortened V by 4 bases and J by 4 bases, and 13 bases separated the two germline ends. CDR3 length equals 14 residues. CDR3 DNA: TGTGCCAGCAGCCGAGTACAGGGCAGCTATGGCTACACCTTC. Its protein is CASSRVQGSYGYTF.

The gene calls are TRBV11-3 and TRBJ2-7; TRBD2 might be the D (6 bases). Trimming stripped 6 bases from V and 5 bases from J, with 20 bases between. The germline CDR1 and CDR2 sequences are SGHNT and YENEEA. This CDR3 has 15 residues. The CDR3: CASRSGVLFDHEQYF. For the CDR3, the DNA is TGTGCCAGCAGGTCGGGGGTTTTATTTGATCACGAGCAGTACTTC.

The CDR3 nucleotides read TGTGCCACCAGCAGCCTGGGACAGGCCATAGCACAAGCAGATACGCAGTATTTT. Translation gives CATSSLGQAIAQADTQYF. The J gene is TRBJ2-3, the V gene TRBV15, with 8 bases lining up with TRBD1. The germline gives CDR1 LNHNV, CDR2 YYDKDF (reference sequence). V lost 3 bases to trimming and J lost 4 bases; unmatched junction nucleotides: 15. CDR3 size: 18 residues.

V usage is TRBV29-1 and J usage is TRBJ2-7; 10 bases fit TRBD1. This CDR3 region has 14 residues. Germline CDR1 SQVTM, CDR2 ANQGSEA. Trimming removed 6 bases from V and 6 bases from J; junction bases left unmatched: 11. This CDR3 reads CSVKNKDRGFEQYF. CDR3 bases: TGCAGCGTCAAAAACAAGGACAGGGGGTTCGAGCAGTACTTC.

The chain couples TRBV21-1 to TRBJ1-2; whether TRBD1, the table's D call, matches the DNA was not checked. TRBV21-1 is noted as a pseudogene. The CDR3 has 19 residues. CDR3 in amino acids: CASSKHPLGARRIDYGYTF. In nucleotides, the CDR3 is TGTGCCAGCAGCAAACACCCCCTGGGGGCGCGGAGGATAGACTATGGCTACACCTTC.

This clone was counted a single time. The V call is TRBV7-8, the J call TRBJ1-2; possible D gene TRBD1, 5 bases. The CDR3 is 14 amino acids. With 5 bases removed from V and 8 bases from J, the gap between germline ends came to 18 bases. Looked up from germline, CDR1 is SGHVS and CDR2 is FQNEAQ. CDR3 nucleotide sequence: TGTGCCAGCAGCCCTACGGGGGGGTCGAGGGGCTACACCTTC. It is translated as CASSPTGGSRGYTF.

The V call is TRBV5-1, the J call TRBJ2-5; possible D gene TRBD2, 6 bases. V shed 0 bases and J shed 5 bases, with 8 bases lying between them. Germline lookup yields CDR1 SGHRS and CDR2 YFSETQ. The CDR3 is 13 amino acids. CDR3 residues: CASSLGEAETQYF. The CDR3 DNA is TGCGCCAGCAGCTTGGGGGAGGCGGAGACCCAGTACTTC.

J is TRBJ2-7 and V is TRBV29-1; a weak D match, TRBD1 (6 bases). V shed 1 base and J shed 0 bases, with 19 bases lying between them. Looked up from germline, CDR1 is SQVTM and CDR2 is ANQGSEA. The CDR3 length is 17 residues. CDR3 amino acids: CSVEGGRGPESSYEQYF. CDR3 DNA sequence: TGCAGCGTTGAAGGGGGGCGAGGGCCAGAAAGCTCCTACGAGCAGTACTTC.

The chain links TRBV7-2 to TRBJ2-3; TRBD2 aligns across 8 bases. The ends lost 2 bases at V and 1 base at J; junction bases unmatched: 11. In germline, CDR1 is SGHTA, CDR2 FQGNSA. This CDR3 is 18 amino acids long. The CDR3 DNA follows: TGTGCCAGCAGCTTATTTTCGGGAGGGCTAGGGGGCACAGATACGCAGTATTTT. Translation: CASSLFSGGLGGTDTQYF.

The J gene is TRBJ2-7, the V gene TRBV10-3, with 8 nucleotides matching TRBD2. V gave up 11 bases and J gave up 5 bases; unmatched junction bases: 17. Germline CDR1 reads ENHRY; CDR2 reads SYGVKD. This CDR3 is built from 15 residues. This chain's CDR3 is CASTEGRGAADEQYF. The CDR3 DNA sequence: TGTGCCTCCACTGAGGGGCGGGGGGCAGCAGACGAGCAGTACTTC.

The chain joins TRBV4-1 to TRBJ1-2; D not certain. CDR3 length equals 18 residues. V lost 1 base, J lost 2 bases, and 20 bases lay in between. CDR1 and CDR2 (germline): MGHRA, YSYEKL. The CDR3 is CASSQVGLTRHQNYGYTF. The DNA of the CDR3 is TGCGCCAGCAGCCAAGTTGGGCTAACAAGGCACCAAAACTATGGCTACACCTTC.

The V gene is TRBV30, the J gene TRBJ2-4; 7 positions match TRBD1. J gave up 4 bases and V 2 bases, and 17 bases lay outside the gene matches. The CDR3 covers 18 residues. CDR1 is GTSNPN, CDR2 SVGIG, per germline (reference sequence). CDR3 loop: CAWSRDSNPGWGKNIQYF. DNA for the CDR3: TGTGCCTGGAGTCGGGACAGTAACCCCGGCTGGGGTAAAAACATTCAGTACTTC.

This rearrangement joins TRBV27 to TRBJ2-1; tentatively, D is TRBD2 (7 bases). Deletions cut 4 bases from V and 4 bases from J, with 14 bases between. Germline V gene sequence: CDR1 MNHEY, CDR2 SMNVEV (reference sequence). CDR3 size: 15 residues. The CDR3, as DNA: TGTGCCAGCAGTTATTCAGGGAGGGGGTACAATGAGCAGTTCTTC. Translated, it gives CASSYSGRGYNEQFF.

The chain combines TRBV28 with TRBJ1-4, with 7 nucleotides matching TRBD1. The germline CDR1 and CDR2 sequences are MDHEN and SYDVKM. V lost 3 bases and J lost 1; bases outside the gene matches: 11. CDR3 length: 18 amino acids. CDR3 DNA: TGTGCCAGCAGTTTTTTGCTTGCCAGGGGGTTAACTAATGAAAAACTGTTTTTT. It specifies CASSFLLARGLTNEKLFF.

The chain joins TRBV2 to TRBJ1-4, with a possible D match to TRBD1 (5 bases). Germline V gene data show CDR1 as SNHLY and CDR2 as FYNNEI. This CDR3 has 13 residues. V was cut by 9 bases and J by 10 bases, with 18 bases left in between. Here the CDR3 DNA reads TGTGCCAGGCGTAACCCCGGGGGAGGAAAACTGTTTTTT. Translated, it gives CARRNPGGGKLFF. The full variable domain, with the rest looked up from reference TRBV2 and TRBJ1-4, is EPEVTQTPSHQVTQMGQEVILRCVPISNHLYFYWYRQILGQKVEFLVSFYNNEISEKSEIFDDQFSVERPDGSNFTLKIRSTKLEDSAMYFCARRNPGGGKLFFGSGTQLSVL.

DNA of the CDR3: TGTGCCAGCAGCCTCAGAAGAATCCGGGACTACAATGGCTACACCTTC. Amino acid sequence: CASSLRRIRDYNGYTF. V gene TRBV7-8 combines with J gene TRBJ1-2, with D maybe TRBD1 (5 bases). V was trimmed by 5 bases and J by 6 bases, leaving 22 bases between them. CDR1 SGHVS and CDR2 FQNEAQ come from the germline V gene. There are 16 residues in the CDR3.